This T cell receptor (beta chain) was found in a study of blood T cell repertoires in COVID-19 (dated by TCRdb to about 2020). For context, the study as a whole: Samples covering the acute and convalescent phases of COVID-19 were provided by collaborators in the United States, Italy and Spain. Samples were obtained from the ongoing ImmuneRACE study (first 160 participants) and from 950 to 1,500 subjects provided by 6 global collaborators. Nearly every sample came with metadata listing a de-identified subject ID, COVID-19 status, age in years and sex. Deeply sampled blood TCRbeta repertoires from subjects exposed to, actively infected with, or recovered from COVID-19 were included in the dataset. The repertoires were released in a freely available public database meant as a resource for research on the immune response to SARS-CoV-2. The prospective study material was composed of cDNA or gDNA derived from T cells, B-cell-depleted T cells, or PBMCs. Where HLA class I and class II types were available, the types were taken from metadata supplied by the sample provider, not from assay-based typing. General study outcomes and caveats: How much clinical and demographic metadata was included differed by source and by participant, and the metadata was provided uncurated.

The immunoSEQ Assay, a bias-controlled multiplex PCR, was used to amplify TCRbeta CDR3 regions from genomic DNA. The original methods were these. The number of nucleated cells in each sample was estimated by amplification of reference gene primers within the assay. Sequence reads were collapsed and filtered to measure the absolute abundance of every unique TCRbeta CDR3 rearrangement. Productive Simpson clonality was computed per sample as the square root of Simpson's diversity index over productive rearrangements. Held by TCRdb, this immuneACCESS table contains in-frame sequences only and omits some clones. Under half of the omission traces to an unresolved V gene where checked; the cause of the rest is unknown. That table furnishes V, J and clone size, whereas the DNA furnished D and trimming. The sample table shows approximately 330,000 clones, and roughly 87% are seen once. The top ten hold more than 7.5% of the sample.

Concerning this clone: Its antigen remains undetermined. No much larger clonotype is one base removed from it; base qualities were not supplied.

The germline ends are 17 bases apart after V is trimmed by 1 base and J by 1 base. Sequences GTSNPN (CDR1) and SVGIG (CDR2) are obtained from the germline V gene (reference sequence). From cysteine to phenylalanine, the CDR3 is 17 amino acids long. Kept here is only the CDR3 DNA, which spans 51 bases and is read in frame from base 1. At one collaborating source in Seattle, patients were enrolled during active infection and were followed longitudinally through the course of disease. Collaborating institutions collected whole blood in K2EDTA tubes following their own protocols. For TCRbeta analysis, collaborators shipped samples as frozen whole blood, isolated PBMCs, or DNA extracted from either of those sample types.

This chain is built from TRBV30 and TRBJ1-5; the best D guess is TRBD1, with 6 bases matching. The receptor was derived from a man aged 30 to 45 with COVID-19, enrolled during active disease. What was sequenced was peripheral blood. The DNA sequence is TGTGCCTGGAGTGGGGAGGGGGGCGCGGTCAGCAATCAGCCCCAGCATTTT. The translation is CAWSGEGGAVSNQPQHF.